Below are 4 T cell receptor beta chains sequenced from a single sample in a study of blood T cell dynamics during melanoma immunotherapy. Time point noted: week 3, after first cycle of checkpoint inhibitor. Method: immunoSEQ multiplex PCR; TCRdb's copy keeps in-frame clones and lacks some. The sample carries about 15,000 clones, roughly 85% recorded once. Source: blood, taken from a patient treated with checkpoint blockade. The source is a human donor with melanoma.

The chain is built from TRBV5-6 and TRBJ2-5, with TRBD1 as a possible D gene (6 bases). CDR1 and CDR2 (germline): SGHDT, YYEEEE. The V and J ends lost 3 bases and 5 bases respectively, with 11 bases between them. CDR3 length equals 13 residues. The CDR3 spells CASSSTGGETQYF. CDR3 sequence (DNA): TGTGCCAGCAGCTCGACAGGAGGCGAGACCCAGTACTTC.

This clone appeared a single time. The J gene is TRBJ2-7, the V gene TRBV28; D may be TRBD2 (6 bases). Trimming cost V 6 bases and J 1 base, with 16 bases left between them. Germline-derived CDR1 and CDR2 are MDHEN and SYDVKM. This CDR3 region has 15 residues. Written as DNA, the CDR3 is TGTGCCAGCAGGCGAATGGGAGGAGCGTCCTACGAGCAGTACTTC. Amino acids: CASRRMGGASYEQYF.

This clone has a single count. The chain uses TRBV5-6 and TRBJ2-1; D gene uncertain. Trimming shortened V by 4 bases and J by 6 bases, and 5 bases separated the two germline ends. The V gene's germline CDR1 is SGHDT and CDR2 YYEEEE. CDR3 length: 11 residues. CDR3 protein: CASSGSNEQFF. CDR3 DNA: TGTGCCAGCAGCGGCTCCAATGAGCAGTTCTTC. Full variable domain (rest looked up from reference TRBV5-6 and TRBJ2-1): DAGVTQSPTHLIKTRGQQVTLRCSPKSGHDTVSWYQQALGQGPQFIFQYYEEEERQRGNFPDRFSGHQFPNYSSELNVNALLLGDSALYLCASSGSNEQFFGPGTRLTVL.

The J gene is TRBJ2-2, the V gene TRBV5-1; D is possibly TRBD2 (6 bases). The germline gives CDR1 SGHRS, CDR2 YFSETQ. This CDR3 is 15 amino acids long. Trimming cost V 5 bases and J 2 bases, with 13 bases left between them. The CDR3 sequence: CASRRASENTGELFF. The CDR3 coding sequence is TGCGCCAGCAGGAGGGCTAGCGAAAACACCGGGGAGCTGTTTTTT.